This is a list of T cell receptor beta chains from one sample in a study of identical twins. MiXCR, run by TCRdb on the 5' RACE reads, gives a single entry per CDR3 protein. The data hold some 900,000 distinct CDR3 sequences, with over 9% observed a single time. These data also formed part of another study, on yellow fever vaccine responses in identical twins.

Sequences were obtained from PBMCs. These receptors all stem from a woman aged 18-29 years in good health. Each CDR3 is given with its conserved first and last residue. The D gene is left open where the match is weak. For some rows the clone size is stated as once, few or many, or as a class when expanded; others skip it.

j_gene: TRBJ1-1; d_gene: NA; v_gene: TRBV5-1; abundance: few; CDR3aa: CASSLVSGSNTEAFF; CDR3nt: TGCGCCAGCAGCTTGGTTTCAGGCTCGAACACTGAAGCTTTCTTT
j_gene: TRBJ2-1; d_gene: TRBD2; v_gene: TRBV29-1; abundance: NA; CDR3aa: CSALAGDPNHEQFF; CDR3nt: TGCAGCGCTTTAGCGGGGGATCCCAATCATGAGCAGTTCTTC
j_gene: TRBJ2-5; d_gene: TRBD2; v_gene: TRBV11-2; abundance: NA; CDR3aa: CASSLDPLAGGPMETQYF; CDR3nt: TGTGCCAGCAGCTTAGACCCTTTAGCGGGAGGGCCTATGGAGACCCAGTACTTC
j_gene: TRBJ2-3; d_gene: TRBD2; v_gene: TRBV5-1; abundance: few; CDR3aa: CASSAGTSGPTDTQYF; CDR3nt: TGCGCCAGCAGCGCCGGGACTAGCGGACCCACAGATACGCAGTATTTT
j_gene: TRBJ2-6; d_gene: TRBD1; v_gene: TRBV7-9; abundance: few; CDR3aa: CASSLVRGHDVLTF; CDR3nt: TGTGCCAGCAGCTTAGTCAGGGGGCATGACGTCCTGACTTTC
j_gene: TRBJ2-7; d_gene: TRBD1; v_gene: TRBV5-1; abundance: NA; CDR3aa: CASSTDRASRNEQYF; CDR3nt: TGCGCCAGCAGCACCGACAGGGCATCTCGGAACGAGCAGTACTTC
j_gene: TRBJ2-3; d_gene: TRBD2; v_gene: TRBV7-9; abundance: NA; CDR3aa: CASSLSGGAQDTQYF; CDR3nt: TGTGCCAGCAGCTTAAGCGGGGGGGCCCAAGATACGCAGTATTTT
j_gene: TRBJ2-3; d_gene: TRBD2; v_gene: TRBV24-1; abundance: NA; CDR3aa: CATSDGRGGTDTQYF; CDR3nt: TGTGCCACCAGTGATGGGCGGGGGGGCACAGATACGCAGTATTTT
j_gene: TRBJ2-3; d_gene: NA; v_gene: TRBV24-1; abundance: NA; CDR3aa: CATSGRPGGGDTQYF; CDR3nt: TGTGCCACCAGCGGCCGTCCGGGGGGCGGCGATACGCAGTATTTT
j_gene: TRBJ2-2; d_gene: TRBD2; v_gene: TRBV7-6; abundance: few; CDR3aa: CASSLGPLTGTSGGHTLNTGELFF; CDR3nt: TGTGCCAGCAGCTTAGGGCCACTAACCGGGACTAGCGGGGGCCATACCTTGAACACCGGGGAGCTGTTTTTT
j_gene: TRBJ1-5; d_gene: NA; v_gene: TRBV12-3/TRBV12-4; abundance: many; CDR3aa: CASSLGERTQHF; CDR3nt: TGTGCCAGCAGTTTAGGGGAGAGGACCCAGCATTTT